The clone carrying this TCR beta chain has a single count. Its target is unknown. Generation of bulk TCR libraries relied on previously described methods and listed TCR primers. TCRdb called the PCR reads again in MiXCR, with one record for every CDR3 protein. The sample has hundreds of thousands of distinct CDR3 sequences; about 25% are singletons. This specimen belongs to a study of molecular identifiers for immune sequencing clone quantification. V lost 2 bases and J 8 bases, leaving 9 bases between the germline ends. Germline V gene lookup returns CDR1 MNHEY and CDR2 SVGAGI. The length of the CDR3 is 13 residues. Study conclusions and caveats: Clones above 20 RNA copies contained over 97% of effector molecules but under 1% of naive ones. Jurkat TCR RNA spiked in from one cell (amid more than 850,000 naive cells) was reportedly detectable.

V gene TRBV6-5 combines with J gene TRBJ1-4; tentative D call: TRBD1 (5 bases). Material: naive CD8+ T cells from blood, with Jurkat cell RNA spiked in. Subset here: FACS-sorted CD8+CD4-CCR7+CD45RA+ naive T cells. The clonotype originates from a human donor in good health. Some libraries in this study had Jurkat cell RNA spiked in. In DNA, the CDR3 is TGTGCCAGCAGTTACGGCAGGGACGAAAAACTGTTTTTT. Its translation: CASSYGRDEKLFF.